This is a list of T cell receptor beta chains from one sample in a study of blood T cell repertoires in COVID-19. Using immunoSEQ multiplex PCR, the repertoire was profiled, and TCRdb retains in-frame clones only, with some absent. The sample carries 240,000 or so clones, around 87% recorded once. Material for sequencing was peripheral blood. These receptors originate from a man between 60 and 75 years old who had recovered from COVID-19. Each CDR3 is given with its conserved first and last residue.

V gene: TRBV19; J gene: TRBJ1-6; CDR3 protein: CASSGEGTNSPLHF
V gene: TRBV19; J gene: TRBJ1-5; CDR3 protein: CASSTDPGQRFNQPQHF
V gene: TRBV5-1; J gene: TRBJ1-4; CDR3 protein: CASSLARGQENEKLFF
V gene: TRBV27; J gene: TRBJ2-2; CDR3 protein: CASKGQGRNTGELFF
V gene: TRBV5-1; J gene: TRBJ1-4; CDR3 protein: CASRVSAGEKLFF
V gene: TRBV30; J gene: TRBJ1-1; CDR3 protein: CAWSVTTGASVAFF
V gene: TRBV5-1; J gene: TRBJ1-6; CDR3 protein: CASSLEGQSTISPLHF
V gene: TRBV15; J gene: TRBJ1-4; CDR3 protein: CATSRDLGGQNEKLFF
V gene: TRBV6-5; J gene: TRBJ1-1; CDR3 protein: CASSSGGRDTEAFF
V gene: TRBV7-2; J gene: TRBJ2-3; CDR3 protein: CASPGLALTDTQYF
V gene: TRBV9; J gene: TRBJ2-5; CDR3 protein: CASSRRPTGILQETQYF
V gene: TRBV7-6; J gene: TRBJ1-3; CDR3 protein: CASSTQYRASGNTIYF
V gene: TRBV6-5; J gene: TRBJ2-7; CDR3 protein: CASNWASTYEQYF
V gene: TRBV6-2/TRBV6-3; J gene: TRBJ1-2; CDR3 protein: CASSRAGAGTGVNYGYTF
V gene: TRBV27; J gene: TRBJ1-3; CDR3 protein: CASSFPLRTGPERSTIYF
V gene: TRBV27; J gene: TRBJ2-1; CDR3 protein: CASSLTGGDEQFF
V gene: TRBV3-1/TRBV3-2; J gene: TRBJ1-4; CDR3 protein: CASKTRGKLFF
V gene: TRBV2; J gene: TRBJ1-5; CDR3 protein: CASTPQGQGSFQPQHF
V gene: TRBV6-5; J gene: TRBJ1-1; CDR3 protein: CASSYSKNTEAFF
V gene: TRBV14; J gene: TRBJ1-6; CDR3 protein: CASSQVQGSYNSPLHF
V gene: TRBV18; J gene: TRBJ2-3; CDR3 protein: CASSGLGTGRPDTQYF
V gene: TRBV27; J gene: TRBJ1-6; CDR3 protein: CASREFGSSYNSPLHF
V gene: TRBV6-1; J gene: TRBJ1-2; CDR3 protein: CASSDATGHGYTF
V gene: TRBV5-6; J gene: TRBJ2-3; CDR3 protein: CASSLGLAADTQYF
V gene: TRBV18; J gene: TRBJ2-2; CDR3 protein: CASSSSRDRELFF
V gene: TRBV7-9; J gene: TRBJ2-3; CDR3 protein: CASSSEWTGLTDTQYF
V gene: TRBV7-2; J gene: TRBJ1-1; CDR3 protein: CASSPGTATEAFF
V gene: TRBV29-1; J gene: TRBJ1-2; CDR3 protein: CSVPERHSYGYTF
V gene: TRBV6-5; J gene: TRBJ2-1; CDR3 protein: CASRSPGQGSNEQFF
V gene: TRBV27; J gene: TRBJ2-3; CDR3 protein: CASSSRTSGFTDTQYF
V gene: TRBV5-1; J gene: TRBJ1-2; CDR3 protein: CASSAPSGQTNYGYTF
V gene: TRBV24-1; J gene: TRBJ1-1; CDR3 protein: CATSEGGSGTEAFF
V gene: TRBV19; J gene: TRBJ1-2; CDR3 protein: CASNEYDREYGYTF
V gene: TRBV18; J gene: TRBJ2-4; CDR3 protein: CASSLDRGNIQYF
V gene: TRBV5-6; J gene: TRBJ1-3; CDR3 protein: CASSANRGNTIYF
V gene: TRBV18; J gene: TRBJ2-7; CDR3 protein: CASSPDRVLGEQYF
V gene: TRBV30; J gene: TRBJ2-1; CDR3 protein: CAWSLRNEQFF
V gene: TRBV18; J gene: TRBJ2-1; CDR3 protein: CASSVRLAGVNEQFF